The entry that follows covers one T cell receptor beta chain sequence. Antigen: not known. Germline V gene sequence: CDR1 DFQATT, CDR2 SNEGSKA (reference sequence). The CDR3 is 19 residues long. J lost 4 bases, V lost 3 bases, and 13 bases had no gene match. These data come from a study of T-cell reconstitution after alpha-beta-depleted transplantation in children. The study's findings and limits: Newly generated T cells supplied most T-cell counts and diversity one year post-transplant. Surviving recipient cells, namely T cells and thymic progenitors, were the source of high day-60 TCRbeta diversity in some patients. By about two months after transplant, alpha-beta T cells reportedly arose from several hundred graft clones that had expanded.

Researchers prepared the TCRbeta library using unique molecular identifiers, the study reports. One entry per CDR3 protein, called by TCRdb with MiXCR from the PCR reads. This sample has around 370,000 distinct CDR3 sequences; about 16% occur once, and the top ten carry around 38%. The input for sequencing was PBMCs, mostly from graft donor cells, taken 360 days after TCRalphabeta/CD19-depleted stem cell transplant. The chain combines TRBV20-1 with TRBJ2-2, with 14 positions matching TRBD2. This clonotype originated in a male patient aged 2-9 years who had a stem cell transplant for acute lymphoblastic leukemia, so the T cells may come from the graft donor. This chain's CDR3 is CSARATGLAGVSPTGELFF. CDR3 DNA sequence: TGCAGTGCTAGGGCGACGGGACTAGCGGGAGTGTCTCCCACCGGGGAGCTGTTTTTT.